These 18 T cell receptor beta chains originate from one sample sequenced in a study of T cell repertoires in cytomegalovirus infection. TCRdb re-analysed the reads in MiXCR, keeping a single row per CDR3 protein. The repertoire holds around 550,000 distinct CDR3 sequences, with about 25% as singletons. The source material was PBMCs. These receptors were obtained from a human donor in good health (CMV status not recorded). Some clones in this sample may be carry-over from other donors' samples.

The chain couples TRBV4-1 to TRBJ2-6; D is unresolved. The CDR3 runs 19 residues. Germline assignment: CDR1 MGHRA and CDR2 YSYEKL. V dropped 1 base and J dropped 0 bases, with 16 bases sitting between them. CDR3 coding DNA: TGCGCCAGCAGCCAAGGCCCCTTAGTCCCCAACTCTGGGGCCAACGTCCTGACTTTC. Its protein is CASSQGPLVPNSGANVLTF.

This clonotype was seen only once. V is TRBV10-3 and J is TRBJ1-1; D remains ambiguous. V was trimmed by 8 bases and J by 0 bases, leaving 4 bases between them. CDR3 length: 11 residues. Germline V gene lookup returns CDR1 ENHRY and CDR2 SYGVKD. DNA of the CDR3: TGTGCCATCGTAGTGAACACTGAAGCTTTCTTT. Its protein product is CAIVVNTEAFF.

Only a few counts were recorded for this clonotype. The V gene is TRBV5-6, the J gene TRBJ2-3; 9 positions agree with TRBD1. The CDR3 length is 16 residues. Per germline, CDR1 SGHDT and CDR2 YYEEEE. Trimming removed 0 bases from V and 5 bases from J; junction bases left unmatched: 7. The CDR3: CASSLALGQGGDTQYF. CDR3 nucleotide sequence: TGTGCCAGCAGCTTGGCCCTGGGACAGGGAGGAGATACGCAGTATTTT.

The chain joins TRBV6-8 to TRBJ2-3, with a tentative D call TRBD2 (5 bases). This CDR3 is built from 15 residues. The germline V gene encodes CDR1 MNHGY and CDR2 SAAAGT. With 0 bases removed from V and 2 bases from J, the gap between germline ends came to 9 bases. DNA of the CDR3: TGTGCCAGCAGTTACTCGACGGGATCCACAGATACGCAGTATTTT. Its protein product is CASSYSTGSTDTQYF.

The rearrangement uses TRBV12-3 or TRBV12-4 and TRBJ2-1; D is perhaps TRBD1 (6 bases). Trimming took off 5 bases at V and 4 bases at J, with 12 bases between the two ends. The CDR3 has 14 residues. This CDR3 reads CASSAPGTYNEQFF. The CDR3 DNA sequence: TGTGCCAGCAGTGCACCAGGGACATACAATGAGCAGTTCTTC.

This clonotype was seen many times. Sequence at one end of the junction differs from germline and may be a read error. CDR3 DNA: TGCGCCAGCAGCCAAGGGGGTCAGCCCCAGCATTTT. Protein product: CASSQGGQPQHF. This chain links TRBV3-1 with TRBJ1-5; TRBD1 might be the D (6 bases). Germline loops: CDR1 LGHDT, CDR2 YNNKEL (reference sequence). The CDR3 extends over 12 amino acids.

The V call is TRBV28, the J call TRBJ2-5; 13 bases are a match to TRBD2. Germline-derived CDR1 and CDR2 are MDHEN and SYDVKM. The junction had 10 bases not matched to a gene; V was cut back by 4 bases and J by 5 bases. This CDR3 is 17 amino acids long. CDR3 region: CASSSPGLAGVLETQYF. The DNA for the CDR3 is TGTGCCAGCAGTTCCCCCGGACTAGCGGGAGTGTTGGAGACCCAGTACTTC.

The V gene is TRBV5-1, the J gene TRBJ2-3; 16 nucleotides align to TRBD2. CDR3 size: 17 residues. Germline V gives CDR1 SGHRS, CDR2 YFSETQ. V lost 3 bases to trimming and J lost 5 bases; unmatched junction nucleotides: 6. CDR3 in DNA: TGCGCCAGCAGCTCGGGACTAGCGGGAGGGCCCGGAGATACGCAGTATTTT. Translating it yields CASSSGLAGGPGDTQYF.

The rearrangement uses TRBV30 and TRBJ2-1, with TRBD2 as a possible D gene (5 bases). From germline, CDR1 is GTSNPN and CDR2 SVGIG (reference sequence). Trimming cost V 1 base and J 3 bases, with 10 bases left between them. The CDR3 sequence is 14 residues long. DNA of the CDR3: TGTGCCTGGAGTGGTAGCGTGTTCTACAATGAGCAGTTCTTC. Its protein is CAWSGSVFYNEQFF.

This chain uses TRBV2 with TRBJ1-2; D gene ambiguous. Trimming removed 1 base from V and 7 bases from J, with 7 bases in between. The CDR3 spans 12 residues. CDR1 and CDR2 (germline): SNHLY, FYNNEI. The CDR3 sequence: CASSEVGGGYTF. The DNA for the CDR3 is TGTGCCAGCAGTGAAGTGGGTGGTGGCTACACCTTC. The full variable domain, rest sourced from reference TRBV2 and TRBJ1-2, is EPEVTQTPSHQVTQMGQEVILRCVPISNHLYFYWYRQILGQKVEFLVSFYNNEISEKSEIFDDQFSVERPDGSNFTLKIRSTKLEDSAMYFCASSEVGGGYTFGSGTRLTVV.

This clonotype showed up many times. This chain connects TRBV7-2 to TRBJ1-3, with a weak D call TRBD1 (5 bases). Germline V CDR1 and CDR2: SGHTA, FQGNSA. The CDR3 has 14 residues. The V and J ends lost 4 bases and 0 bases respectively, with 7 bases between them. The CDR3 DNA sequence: TGTGCCAGCAGCTCAGGGTTCTCTGGAAACACCATATATTTT. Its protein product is CASSSGFSGNTIYF.

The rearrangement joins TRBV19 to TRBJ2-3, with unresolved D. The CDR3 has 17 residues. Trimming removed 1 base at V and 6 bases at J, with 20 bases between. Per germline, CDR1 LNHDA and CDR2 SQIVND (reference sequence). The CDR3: CASSIASGGHLPDTQYF. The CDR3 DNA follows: TGTGCCAGTAGTATAGCCTCCGGTGGCCACCTCCCGGATACGCAGTATTTT. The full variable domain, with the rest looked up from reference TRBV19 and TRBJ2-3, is DGGITQSPKYLFRKEGQNVTLSCEQNLNHDAMYWYRQDPGQGLRLIYYSQIVNDFQKGDIAEGYSVSREKKESFPLTVTSAQKNPTAFYLCASSIASGGHLPDTQYFGPGTRLTVL.

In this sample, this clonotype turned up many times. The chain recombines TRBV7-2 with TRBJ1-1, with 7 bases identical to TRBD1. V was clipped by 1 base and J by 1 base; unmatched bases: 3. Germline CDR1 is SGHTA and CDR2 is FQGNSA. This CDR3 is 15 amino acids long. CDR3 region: CASSLVAGGNTEAFF. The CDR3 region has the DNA TGTGCCAGCAGCTTAGTGGCAGGGGGGAACACTGAAGCTTTCTTT.

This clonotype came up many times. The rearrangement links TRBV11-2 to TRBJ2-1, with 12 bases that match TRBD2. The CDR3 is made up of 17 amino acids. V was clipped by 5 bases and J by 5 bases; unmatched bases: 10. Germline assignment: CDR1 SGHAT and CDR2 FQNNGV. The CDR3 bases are TGTGCCAGCAGCATAAGCCCGGGACTAGCGGGTAACAATGAGCAGTTCTTC. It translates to CASSISPGLAGNNEQFF.

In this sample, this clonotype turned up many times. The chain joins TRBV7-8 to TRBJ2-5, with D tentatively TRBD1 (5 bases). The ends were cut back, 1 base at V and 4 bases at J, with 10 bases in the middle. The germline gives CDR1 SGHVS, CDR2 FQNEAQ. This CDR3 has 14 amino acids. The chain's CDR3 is CASSLEGPRETQYF. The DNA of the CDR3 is TGTGCCAGCAGCTTAGAGGGGCCAAGAGAGACCCAGTACTTC.

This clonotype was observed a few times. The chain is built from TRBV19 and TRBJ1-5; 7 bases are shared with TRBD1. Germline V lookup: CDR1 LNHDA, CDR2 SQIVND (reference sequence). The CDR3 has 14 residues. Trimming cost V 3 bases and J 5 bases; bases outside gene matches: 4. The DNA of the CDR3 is TGTGCCAGTAGTATTCGGGACAGCTATCAGCCCCAGCATTTT. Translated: CASSIRDSYQPQHF.

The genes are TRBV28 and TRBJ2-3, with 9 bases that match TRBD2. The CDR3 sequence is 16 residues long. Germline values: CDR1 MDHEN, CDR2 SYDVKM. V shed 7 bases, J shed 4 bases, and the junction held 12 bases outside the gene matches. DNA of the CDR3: TGTGCCAGCACCTCCCTCGGCGGGGGGGAATCAGATACGCAGTATTTT. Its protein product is CASTSLGGGESDTQYF.

The CDR3 sequence is CATRRGTNTEAFF. Written as DNA, the CDR3 is TGTGCCACCAGGAGGGGTACGAACACTGAAGCTTTCTTT. The chain has TRBV24-1 and TRBJ1-1; tentative D call: TRBD1 (5 bases). CDR3 length: 13 amino acids. Germline CDR1 KGHDR, CDR2 SFDVKD. The germline V and J ends were trimmed by 7 bases and 1 base, with 9 bases remaining between them.